What follows describes a single TCR beta chain. Germline V gene sequence: CDR1 SGHVS, CDR2 FNYEAQ. The V and J ends lost 5 bases and 4 bases, in that order; junction bases with no gene match: 6. This CDR3 spans 15 amino acids. TCRdb's table, derived via immunoSEQ multiplex PCR, lists solely in-frame clones and lacks some. Of around 120,000 clones in the sample, approximately 85% were seen once. The entry originates in a study of T cell responses to AZD1222 COVID-19 vaccine. The overall study: Pooling covered second doses at about 4 or about 12 weeks.

The sequence derives from an adult in good health. The sample consisted of peripheral blood, taken on day 0 of AZD1222 vaccination. The chain recombines TRBV7-6 with TRBJ2-4; 9 nucleotides match TRBD1. CDR3 in amino acids: CASSPGGTGKNIQYF. CDR3 sequence (DNA): TGTGCCAGCAGCCCTGGGGGGACAGGGAAAAACATTCAGTACTTC.